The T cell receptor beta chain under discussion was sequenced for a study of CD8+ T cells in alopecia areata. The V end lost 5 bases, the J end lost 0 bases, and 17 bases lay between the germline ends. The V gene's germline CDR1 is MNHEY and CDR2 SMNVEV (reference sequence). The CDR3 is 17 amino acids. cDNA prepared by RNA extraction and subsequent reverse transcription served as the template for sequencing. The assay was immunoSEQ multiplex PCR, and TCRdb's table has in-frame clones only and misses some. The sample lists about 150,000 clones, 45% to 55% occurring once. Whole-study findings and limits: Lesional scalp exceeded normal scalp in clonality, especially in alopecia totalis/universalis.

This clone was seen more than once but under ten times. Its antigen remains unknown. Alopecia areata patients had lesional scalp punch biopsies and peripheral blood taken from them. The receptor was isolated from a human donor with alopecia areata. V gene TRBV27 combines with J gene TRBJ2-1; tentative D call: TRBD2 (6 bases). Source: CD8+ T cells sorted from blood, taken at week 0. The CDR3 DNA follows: TGTGCCAGCAGTACCTCTAGCGCTGGGTCCTCCTACAATGAGCAGTTCTTC. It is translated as CASSTSSAGSSYNEQFF.